The 17 T cell receptor beta chains in this list originate from one sample, sequenced in a study of cytomegalovirus exposure and HLA in healthy donors. The PCR employed 60 Vbeta primers together with 13 Jbeta primers. Assay: immunoSEQ multiplex PCR; the TCRdb copy retains only in-frame clones and omits some. Of around 160,000 clones listed, approximately 80% were seen once; the top ten hold about 13%. Sample: PBMCs. These receptors originate from a man aged 35-49 years in good health and CMV-seropositive.

The genes are TRBV11-2 and TRBJ2-1; TRBD2 matches 8 bases. The CDR3 sequence is 15 residues long. The V gene's germline CDR1 is SGHAT and CDR2 FQNNGV. Trimming cost V 3 bases and J 5 bases; bases outside gene matches: 6. CDR3 in amino acids: CASSFASGRNNEQFF. The CDR3 DNA reads as TGTGCCAGCAGCTTCGCTAGCGGGCGCAACAATGAGCAGTTCTTC.

The V gene is TRBV21-1, the J gene TRBJ1-5. TRBV21-1 constitutes a pseudogene. This CDR3 spans 16 amino acids. For the CDR3, the DNA is TGTGCCAGCAGCAGGGGGGGGCCTTATAGCAATCAGCCCCAGCATTTT. This translates into CASSRGGPYSNQPQHF.

The rearrangement uses TRBV19 and TRBJ2-1; TRBD2 agrees at 10 bases. CDR1 and CDR2 (germline): LNHDA, SQIVND (reference sequence). The CDR3 is 14 amino acids. After removal of 6 bases from V and 4 bases from J, the junction contained 3 bases not matched to a gene. For the CDR3, the DNA is TGTGCCAGTAGACCGGGACTAGCGTACAATGAGCAGTTCTTC. Protein: CASRPGLAYNEQFF.

The J gene is TRBJ1-1, the V gene TRBV2; D remains ambiguous. CDR3 length: 13 amino acids. The germline V gene encodes CDR1 SNHLY and CDR2 FYNNEI. The V end was cut by 3 bases, the J end by 6 bases, with 11 bases between. The CDR3 spells CASSDRGGSEAFF. In DNA form, the CDR3 reads TGTGCCAGCAGTGACCGCGGAGGGTCTGAAGCTTTCTTT. Combining the CDR3 with reference TRBV2 and TRBJ1-1 gives the whole variable domain EPEVTQTPSHQVTQMGQEVILRCVPISNHLYFYWYRQILGQKVEFLVSFYNNEISEKSEIFDDQFSVERPDGSNFTLKIRSTKLEDSAMYFCASSDRGGSEAFFGQGTRLTVV.

The CDR3 DNA reads TGTGCCAGTAGTATTAGGCCCCTCTCGGTGGGCGAGCAGTACTTC. The encoded protein is CASSIRPLSVGEQYF. The genes are TRBV19 and TRBJ2-5; no clear D. The J call may be wrong; the DNA end is better matched by TRBJ2-7. Germline V gives CDR1 LNHDA, CDR2 SQIVND (reference sequence). The CDR3 totals 15 residues.

V gene TRBV7-9 combines with J gene TRBJ2-3; 11 bases match TRBD2. Unmatched junction bases numbered 8, after V lost 5 bases and J lost 4 bases. Germline CDR1 reads SEHNR; CDR2 reads FQNEAQ (reference sequence). The CDR3 is 16 residues long. The CDR3 protein is CASSRATSGVPDTQYF. Written as DNA, the CDR3 is TGTGCCAGCAGCCGCGCGACTAGCGGGGTTCCAGATACGCAGTATTTT.

This chain uses TRBV4-3 with TRBJ1-1; 7 bases agree with TRBD1. Trimming took 1 base from V and 1 from J; bases not matched to a gene: 6. Germline values: CDR1 LGHNA, CDR2 YSLEER. This CDR3 region has 16 residues. The CDR3 DNA is TGCGCCAGCAGCCAAGGCAGGGGGACAGCGAACACTGAAGCTTTCTTT. Its translation is CASSQGRGTANTEAFF.

The rearrangement links TRBV25-1 to TRBJ1-2; D uncertain. V dropped 5 bases and J dropped 7 bases, with 14 bases sitting between them. The germline gives CDR1 MGHDK, CDR2 SYGVNS. The CDR3 sequence is 13 residues long. The CDR3 coding sequence is TGTGCCAGCAGTCCCCGGACGGGGAGTGGCTACACCTTC. Its translation: CASSPRTGSGYTF.

The chain links TRBV7-7 to TRBJ2-5; weak D call: TRBD1 (6 bases). Germline CDR1 and CDR2: SSHAT and FNYEAQ (reference sequence). The V and J ends lost 5 bases and 0 bases respectively, with 16 bases between them. There are 16 residues in the CDR3. CDR3 protein: CASSPWGPQYQETQYF. The CDR3, as DNA: TGTGCCAGCAGCCCGTGGGGGCCCCAGTACCAAGAGACCCAGTACTTC.

The chain joins TRBV5-1 to TRBJ2-5; tentatively, D is TRBD2 (6 bases). Germline V gene data show CDR1 as SGHRS and CDR2 as YFSETQ. The CDR3 length is 14 residues. The V end was cut by 5 bases, the J end by 0 bases, with 11 bases between. CDR3 region: CASRSGVYQETQYF. The CDR3 DNA is TGCGCCAGCAGGTCGGGGGTCTACCAAGAGACCCAGTACTTC.

The genes are TRBV6-5 and TRBJ2-6; tentatively, D is TRBD2 (5 bases). This CDR3 spans 15 amino acids. V lost 6 bases and J 3 bases, leaving 12 bases between the germline ends. Germline-derived CDR1 and CDR2 are MNHEY and SVGAGI. The CDR3 reads CASSFRAGGANVLTF. In DNA, the CDR3 is TGTGCCAGCAGCTTTAGGGCGGGTGGGGCCAACGTCCTGACTTTC.

The V gene is TRBV29-1, the J gene TRBJ2-1; D call uncertain. This CDR3 has 10 residues. The ends were cut back, 4 bases at V and 9 bases at J, with 7 bases in the middle. Per the germline V gene, CDR1 is SQVTM and CDR2 is ANQGSEA. The CDR3 here is CSVGSVEQFF. The CDR3 DNA follows: TGCAGCGTTGGGAGTGTTGAGCAGTTCTTC.

A few counts support this clone. The V gene is TRBV6-1, the J gene TRBJ2-1; D might be TRBD1 (5 bases). V lost 1 base and J lost 4, with 14 bases in between. Germline V gene sequence: CDR1 MNHNS, CDR2 SASEGT. There are 16 residues in the CDR3. The DNA of the CDR3 is TGTGCCAGCAGTGAAGAGGGGCACGCCCCTTACAATGAGCAGTTCTTC. It encodes CASSEEGHAPYNEQFF.

This chain links TRBV10-3 with TRBJ2-3, with TRBD2 identical over 7 bases. The J segment lost 4 bases and the V segment lost 10 bases, leaving 5 bases of the junction unmatched. CDR3 length: 12 amino acids. Germline-derived CDR1 and CDR2 are ENHRY and SYGVKD. The chain's CDR3 is CATAGEADTQYF. The CDR3 nucleotides read TGTGCCACTGCGGGAGAAGCAGATACGCAGTATTTT.

The gene calls are TRBV20-1 and TRBJ2-1; no clear D. Germline V gives CDR1 DFQATT, CDR2 SNEGSKA (reference sequence). The CDR3 spans 10 residues. Trimming shortened V by 6 bases and J by 11 bases, and 11 bases separated the two germline ends. As DNA, the CDR3 is TGCAGTGCGAGACGTGAGAAGCAGTTCTTC. Translation: CSARREKQFF.

The chain carries TRBV10-3 and TRBJ2-7; 9 bases line up with TRBD2. Germline V lookup: CDR1 ENHRY, CDR2 SYGVKD. This CDR3 spans 14 amino acids. J gave up 6 bases and V 0 bases, and 3 bases lay outside the gene matches. The CDR3 DNA sequence: TGTGCCATCAGTGAGTCGGGACTAGCAGGCGAGCAGTACTTC. Translated, it gives CAISESGLAGEQYF.

The V call is TRBV4-3, the J call TRBJ1-1; 8 positions match TRBD1. The CDR3 extends over 14 amino acids. CDR1 is LGHNA, CDR2 YSLEER, per germline. J was trimmed by 5 bases and V by 4 bases; bases with no gene match: 6. The CDR3 coding sequence is TGCGCCAGCAGCCGGACAGGGAGAGGGACTGAAGCTTTCTTT. It encodes CASSRTGRGTEAFF.